One and the same sample provided the 12 T cell receptor beta chains below, sequenced in a study of blood T cell repertoires in COVID-19. The protocol was immunoSEQ multiplex PCR, while the TCRdb copy is restricted to in-frame clones and leaves out a portion. Among tens of thousands of clones listed, 84% were seen once. The sequencing input was peripheral blood. Receptor source: a woman aged 60-75 years with acute or convalescent COVID-19.

V usage is TRBV7-2 and J usage is TRBJ1-5; D is unresolved. The CDR3 totals 12 residues. CDR1 and CDR2 (germline): SGHTA, FQGNSA. Trimming cost V 5 bases and J 7 bases, with 9 bases left between them. The CDR3 spells CASSPRGQPQHF. CDR3 bases: TGTGCCAGCAGCCCCCGAGGGCAGCCCCAGCATTTT.

J is TRBJ1-6 and V is TRBV7-9, with D tentatively TRBD1 (5 bases). V was pared by 5 bases and J by 4 bases, with 15 bases between. CDR1 is SEHNR and CDR2 is FQNEAQ in the germline V gene (reference sequence). This CDR3 has 16 amino acids. CDR3 residues: CASSRDTGPYNSPLHF. CDR3 bases: TGTGCCAGCAGCCGCGACACAGGCCCGTATAATTCACCCCTCCACTTT.

The chain employs TRBV10-3 and TRBJ1-6; 8 bases fit TRBD1. Per the germline V gene, CDR1 is ENHRY and CDR2 is SYGVKD. The V gene end was trimmed by 6 bases and the J gene end by 7 bases; junction bases not matched to a gene: 11. This CDR3 contains 16 residues. CDR3 nucleotides: TGTGCCATCAGCCCAGCCCGGACAGGGATAAATTCACCCCTCCACTTT. Its translation: CAISPARTGINSPLHF.

This chain joins TRBV29-1 and TRBJ1-1, with 8 bases aligning to TRBD1. Trimming at V came to 3 bases and at J to 10 bases, leaving 7 bases not matched to a gene. Germline V CDR1 and CDR2: SQVTM, ANQGSEA. The CDR3 is 12 residues long. CDR3 DNA: TGCAGCGTTGAGCTAGGACAGGGCGCAGCTTTCTTT. This sequence encodes CSVELGQGAAFF.

The chain employs TRBV3-1 (or the pseudogene TRBV3-2) and TRBJ2-3; D is possibly TRBD1 (5 bases). Germline CDR1 LGHDT, CDR2 YNNKEL (reference sequence). V was clipped by 0 bases and J by 1 base, with 8 bases between them. CDR3 length: 15 amino acids. In DNA, the CDR3 is TGTGCCAGCAGCCAAGATTTAGGGGGCACAGATACGCAGTATTTT. It yields the protein CASSQDLGGTDTQYF.

This clone was seen once. The chain employs TRBV5-1 and TRBJ1-6; D unresolved. V lost 0 bases and J 11 bases, leaving 9 bases between the germline ends. This CDR3 has 13 residues. Germline V gives CDR1 SGHRS, CDR2 YFSETQ. The CDR3, as DNA: TGCGCCAGCAGCTTGGACGGTGCTACACCCCTCCACTTT. It translates to CASSLDGATPLHF.

The J gene is TRBJ1-3, the V gene TRBV2; 7 bases fit TRBD1. The germline V gene has CDR1 SNHLY and CDR2 FYNNEI. This CDR3 has 13 residues. J gave up 1 base and V 8 bases, and 2 bases lay outside the gene matches. CDR3 coding DNA: TGTGCCAGCCGGGACAGTTCTGGAAACACCATATATTTT. Translated: CASRDSSGNTIYF.

This clone was recorded a few times. The chain carries TRBV5-1 and TRBJ1-2; the D gene is possibly TRBD1 (6 bases). The CDR3 is 17 amino acids. From germline, CDR1 is SGHRS and CDR2 YFSETQ. Trimming cost V 0 bases and J 0 bases, with 15 bases left between them. The CDR3 is CASSLVSGGAANYGYTF. In DNA form, the CDR3 reads TGCGCCAGCAGCTTGGTCTCCGGGGGGGCGGCTAACTATGGCTACACCTTC.

The table lists this clone with many counts. The chain is built from TRBV7-2 and TRBJ1-2; no definite D call. V was shortened by 1 base and J by 2 bases, with 8 bases between the two germline ends. Germline lookup yields CDR1 SGHTA and CDR2 FQGNSA. The CDR3 contains 14 residues. CDR3 amino acids: CASSLERVNYGYTF. CDR3 nucleotides: TGTGCCAGCAGCTTAGAGCGGGTCAACTATGGCTACACCTTC.

This sequence joins TRBV5-4 and TRBJ2-6, with D possibly being TRBD1 (6 bases). The CDR3 is 18 amino acids. The V gene lost 6 bases and the J gene lost 0 bases, with 19 bases spanning the gap. Germline V CDR1 and CDR2: SGHNT, YYREEE (reference sequence). CDR3 loop: CASNNPGHPNSGANVLTF. The CDR3 DNA sequence: TGTGCCAGCAACAATCCGGGACATCCTAACTCTGGGGCCAACGTCCTGACTTTC.

This clone showed up just a few times. This chain joins TRBV5-4 and TRBJ2-3, with a tentative D call TRBD1 (5 bases). This CDR3 comprises 14 residues. Trimming shortened V by 1 base and J by 6 bases, and 12 bases separated the two germline ends. Germline CDR1 and CDR2: SGHNT and YYREEE (reference sequence). For the CDR3, the DNA is TGTGCCAGCAGCTTGAACAGGTTACTGGATACGCAGTATTTT. Translating it yields CASSLNRLLDTQYF.

The chain is built from TRBV10-3 and TRBJ2-7; TRBD1 agrees at 10 bases. Germline trimming cut 8 bases from V and 6 bases from J; bases unmatched to any gene: 4. The CDR3 sequence is 12 residues long. Germline CDR1 reads ENHRY; CDR2 reads SYGVKD. CDR3 bases: TGTGCCATCGGACAGGGGGGGCCCGAGCAGTACTTC. Its translation: CAIGQGGPEQYF.